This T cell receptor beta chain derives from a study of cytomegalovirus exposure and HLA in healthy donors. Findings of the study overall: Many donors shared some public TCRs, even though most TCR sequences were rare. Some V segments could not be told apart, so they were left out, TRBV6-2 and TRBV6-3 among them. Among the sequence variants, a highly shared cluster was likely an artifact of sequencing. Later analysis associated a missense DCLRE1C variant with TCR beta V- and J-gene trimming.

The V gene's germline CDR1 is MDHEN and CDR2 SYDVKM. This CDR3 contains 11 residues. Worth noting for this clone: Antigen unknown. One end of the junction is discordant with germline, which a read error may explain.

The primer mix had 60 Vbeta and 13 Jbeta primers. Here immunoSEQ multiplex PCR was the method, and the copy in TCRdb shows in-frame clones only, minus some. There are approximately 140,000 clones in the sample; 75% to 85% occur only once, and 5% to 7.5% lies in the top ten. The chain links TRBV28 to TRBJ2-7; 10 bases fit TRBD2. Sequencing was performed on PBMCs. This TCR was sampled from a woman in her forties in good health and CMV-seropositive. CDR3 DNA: TGTGCCAGCAGCTCGACTAGCGGGCAGGGGTTC. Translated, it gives CASSSTSGQGF.